This T cell receptor (beta chain) originates from a study of cytomegalovirus exposure and HLA in healthy donors. Study observations and caveats: Some public TCRs appeared in many individuals, while most sequences were rare. The study recorded over 150 TCR beta chains that were cytomegalovirus-associated. Earlier analysis looked at TCR beta V segments, and most were productive about 90% or about 30% of the time.

Concerning this clone itself: The target antigen is unknown.

Healthy bone marrow donors made up the cohort. The PCR was carried out with 60 Vbeta primers and 13 Jbeta primers. Assay used: immunoSEQ multiplex PCR; TCRdb lists only in-frame clones, some missing. The sample consists of 180,000 or so clones, 76% of them appearing once. Germline CDR1 and CDR2: MDHEN and SYDVKM. The CDR3 has 15 residues. Trimming pared 2 bases from V and 0 bases from J, leaving 9 bases between. This sequence originates from a woman aged 25 to 39 in good health and CMV-seropositive. The chain employs TRBV28 and TRBJ2-3; D is possibly TRBD1 (5 bases). Sequencing was carried out using PBMCs. DNA for the CDR3: TGTGCCAGCAGTTTAGGCAGGGCTAGCACAGATACGCAGTATTTT. It yields the protein CASSLGRASTDTQYF.